This TCR beta chain appears in the sequencing data of a study of cytomegalovirus exposure and HLA in healthy donors. Study-level results: The authors later linked a missense DCLRE1C variant to TCR beta V- and J-gene trimming. Earlier results showed most TCR beta V segments being productive about 87% or about 30% of the time. Using the classifier, cytomegalovirus status was reportedly diagnosed with high specificity and sensitivity. Immune exposure information available was restricted to CMV serostatus.

PCR involved 60 Vbeta and 13 Jbeta primers. Some clones are missing from TCRdb's copy, which holds only in-frame ones; the method was immunoSEQ multiplex PCR. The sample lists under 200,000 clones, 68% seen once, with approximately 1.5% in the top ten. About this clone itself: Its specificity is unknown.

Germline lookup yields CDR1 SGHDN and CDR2 FVKESK. Trimming took 4 bases from V and 2 from J; bases not matched to a gene: 12. The CDR3 sequence is 17 residues long. The specimen sequenced was PBMCs. This TCR was sampled from a man over 45 in good health and CMV-seronegative. V and J are TRBV14 and TRBJ2-5; 8 nucleotides agree with TRBD2. CDR3: CASSLRGGLTIQETQYF. The CDR3 DNA is TGTGCCAGCAGCCTCCGGGGGGGCCTCACAATTCAAGAGACCCAGTACTTC.